This entry is about one T cell receptor beta chain. Its target is not known. TCRdb's copy holds only in-frame clones and misses some; the assay was immunoSEQ multiplex PCR. The repertoire holds about 50,000 clones, about 91% seen once, with 4.9% in the top ten. The sample is drawn from a study of OX40 agonist ivuxolimab in advanced cancers. The overall study: Aged roughly 20 to 85 with a mean of roughly 65 years, they were about 78% male.

With 5 bases clipped from V and 5 bases from J, the junction kept 5 bases outside the gene matches. Per the germline V gene, CDR1 is SGHVS and CDR2 is FNYEAQ. The CDR3 is 13 residues long. Study outcomes and limitations: The study observed clonal expansion of CD4+ and CD8+ blood T cells by week 6 at 0.1 to 3.0 mg/kg. Certain nonresponding patients likewise had low normalized T-cell clonal expansion. What antigens the expanded peripheral T cells recognized was never established.

J is TRBJ2-5 and V is TRBV7-6; 7 bases agree with TRBD2. The sequencing here drew on CD4+ or CD8+ T cells sorted from blood, taken in a trial of the OX40 agonist ivuxolimab. This receptor was obtained from an adult with an advanced solid tumor such as melanoma, head and neck, liver or kidney cancer. The CDR3: CASSRGVGETQYF. In DNA, the CDR3 is TGTGCCAGCAGCCGGGGGGTGGGTGAGACCCAGTACTTC.